This TCR beta chain was obtained from a study of identical twins. Study findings and constraints: Twin-shared out-of-frame alpha sequences showed excess low generation probability. Beta clonotypes that were abundant in cord blood contained fewer insertions, a pattern absent from memory repertoires.

Points on this clonotype: The antigen is undetermined.

The CDR3 runs to 14 residues. With 3 bases removed from V and 5 bases from J, the gap between germline ends came to 13 bases. A universal primer site arose from template switching, and cDNA bore unique molecular identifiers. Each CDR3 protein gets one entry after TCRdb re-called the 5' RACE reads with MiXCR. The sample has 430,000 or so distinct CDR3 sequences; approximately 24% are singletons. These data also formed part of another study, on T cells expressing NK-cell markers. That source reports: Sorted CD3+CD56-NKG2C+, CD3+CD56+NKG2C- and CD3+CD56+NKG2C+ T cells were the source of the TCR beta repertoires.

The TCR was taken from a woman under 30 in good health. Specimen: CD4+ T cells sorted from blood. The chain uses TRBV12-3 or TRBV12-4 and TRBJ1-1; TRBD1 might be the D (6 bases). The CDR3 DNA is TGTGCCAGCAGTTTTCCCGGGGGCAGAACTGAAGCTTTCTTT. Translated: CASSFPGGRTEAFF.